Sequencing of this TCR beta chain was carried out in a study of vaccination and CD4 T cells after COVID-19 (dated by TCRdb to between 2021 and 2023). Background for the entire study: SARS-CoV-2 positivity had been established in the convalescent patients by nasal swab PCR, and mild disease was recorded in under ten of these patients and severe disease in one. The convalescent cohort included six males and four females, with two Hispanic individuals, seven Caucasians, two Asians and one multiracial person. Participants received two doses of either the Pfizer-BioNTech BNT162b2 vaccine (n=8) or the Moderna mRNA-1273 vaccine (n=2). Post-COVID blood samples from convalescent patients were collected a median of roughly 100 days after diagnosis, with a range of roughly 35 to 170 days. Post-vaccine blood samples were obtained a median of approximately 74 days after the second vaccine dose, with a range of roughly 13 to 250 days. Three convalescent patients gave samples both early after vaccination (day 14) and late after vaccination (days 161 to 241). In 10 COVID-19 convalescent patients and several infection-naive healthy vaccine recipients, researchers compared the spike-specific CD4+ TCR repertoire from before mRNA vaccination with the repertoire from after. Overall study results and their limits: An increase in the median number of SARS-CoV-2-reactive clonotypes from 21 after infection to 38 after vaccination was observed, but the change was not found to be significant. Only a relatively small number of convalescent patients were included in the study, and early timepoints following natural infection were not analyzed. Among convalescent patients, a median about 86% of the SARS-CoV-2-reactive clones seen after vaccination appeared only after vaccination, which suggests priming specific to the vaccine. Of the vaccine-specific clones found in convalescent patients, nearly all (304 of 307) were mono-reactive for SARS-CoV-2 spike instead of being cross-reactive with common cold coronaviruses.

The time point label here, explained by the study, means: late sampling 161 to 241 days after vaccination in a few convalescent patients. The convalescent patients' positive SARS-CoV-2 PCR tests were from March to December 2020, which was before the Alpha, Beta and Delta variants emerged in the United States. PBMCs were separated from whole blood using Ficoll-Paque Plus gradient centrifugation and then either used fresh or cryopreserved at -140C. The CDR1 and CDR2 encoded by the germline V gene are MNHEY and SVGEGT. The trim is 5 bases for V and 5 bases for J, with a gap of 12 bases between the germline ends. The CDR3 runs 13 residues from the cysteine to the phenylalanine. The read is trimmed to its CDR3 DNA, 39 bases read in frame from base 1. The method behind the library was PCR. The instrument was an Illumina iSeq 100. Regarding the original processing steps: Non-productive sequences were removed, and CDR3s not starting with C, not ending with F or W, or shorter than 7 amino acids were discarded. Similarity between CDR3 sequences was evaluated in R version 3.6.1 using Levenshtein distances (stringdist) and unrooted phylogenetic trees (ape). The raw public reads went through TCRdb reprocessing: fastp at Q25, MiXCR clone calling, in-frame beta chains kept. Each CDR3 protein appears once, grouped with its most common genes and DNA. TCRdb, rather than the study authors, made the V and J calls. The table for this sample lists 30,000 or so distinct CDR3 sequences; 49% of them were counted only once. The ten largest make up roughly 5% of the sample.

This clonotype was counted once. There is no known antigen for this receptor. The sample holds no much larger clone one base away, and base qualities are not on file. One read offers little support. The sequence was collected from a human donor who had recovered from COVID-19. Material: CD4+ T cells from blood, obtained about 7 months after SARS-CoV-2 vaccination. The rearranged segments are TRBV6-2 or TRBV6-3 and TRBJ2-5, with the D gene not confidently named. The CDR3 has the sequence CASSPGLGETQYF. The nucleotides read TGTGCCAGCAGTCCCGGATTGGGGGAGACCCAGTACTTC.